The clone carrying this TCR beta chain was found a few times. A read error may produce the germline difference seen at one junction end. The entry originates in a study of human T cells and chemical hapten exposure. Total RNA was isolated from unfractionated whole blood. Germline CDR1 MNHNS, CDR2 SASEGT. The CDR3 sequence is 11 residues long. Unique molecular identifiers were attached to individual cDNA molecules within the library. TCRdb reprocessed the 5' RACE reads via MiXCR and lists one record per CDR3 protein. Altogether more than 60,000 distinct CDR3 sequences are present, approximately 15% being singletons, with the ten largest covering around 6.8%.

The sequence came from a female donor in good health. The V and J genes are TRBV6-1 and TRBJ2-2; no clear D. The chain's CDR3 is CASREGGELFF. The CDR3 nucleotides read TGTGCCAGCAGGGAAGGAGGGGAGCTGTTTTTT.